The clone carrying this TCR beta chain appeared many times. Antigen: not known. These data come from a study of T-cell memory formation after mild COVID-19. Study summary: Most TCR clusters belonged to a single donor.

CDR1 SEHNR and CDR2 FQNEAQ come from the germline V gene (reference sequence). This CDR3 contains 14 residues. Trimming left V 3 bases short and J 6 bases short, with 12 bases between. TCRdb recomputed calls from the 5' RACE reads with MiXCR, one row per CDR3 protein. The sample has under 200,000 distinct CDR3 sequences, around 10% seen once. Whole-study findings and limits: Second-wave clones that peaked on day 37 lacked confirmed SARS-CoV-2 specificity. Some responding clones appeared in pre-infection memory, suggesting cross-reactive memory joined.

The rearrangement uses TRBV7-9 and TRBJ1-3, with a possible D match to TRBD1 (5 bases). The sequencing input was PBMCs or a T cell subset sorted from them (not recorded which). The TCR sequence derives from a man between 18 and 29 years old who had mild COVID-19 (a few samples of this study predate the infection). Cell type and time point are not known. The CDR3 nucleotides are TGTGCCAGCAGCTTCGGGGGTTATGAAAACACCATATATTTT. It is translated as CASSFGGYENTIYF.